The 11 T cell receptor beta chains in this list originate from one sample, sequenced in a study of T cell responses to AZD1222 COVID-19 vaccine. Using immunoSEQ multiplex PCR, the repertoire was profiled, and TCRdb retains in-frame clones only, with some absent. The sample lists some 92,000 clones, under 95% seen once, with 5.2% in the top ten. The sample here was peripheral blood, taken on day 0 of MenACWY control vaccination. These receptors were collected from an adult in good health.

V gene TRBV5-5 combines with J gene TRBJ2-5; D perhaps matches TRBD2 (5 bases). Trimming removed 1 base from V and 5 bases from J, with 12 bases in between. Germline CDR1 is SGHKS and CDR2 is YYEKEE (reference sequence). This CDR3 has 14 amino acids. The CDR3 nucleotides are TGTGCCAGCAGCTTGCCCGGGATTGGCGAGACCCAGTACTTC. It yields the protein CASSLPGIGETQYF.

The genes are TRBV29-1 and TRBJ1-3; no firm D call. Germline V gene data show CDR1 as SQVTM and CDR2 as ANQGSEA. This CDR3 comprises 13 residues. V gave up 3 bases and J gave up 0 bases, with 6 bases separating them. The CDR3 loop is CSVELTSGNTIYF. The CDR3 DNA sequence: TGCAGCGTTGAGCTTACCTCTGGAAACACCATATATTTT.

The CDR3 DNA sequence: TGTGCCAGCAGTGTTGTTGCGGACTCCTACAATGAGCAGTTCTTC. Translating it yields CASSVVADSYNEQFF. The chain carries TRBV6-4 and TRBJ2-1; D is undetermined. The CDR3 extends over 15 amino acids. V was trimmed by 4 bases and J by 0 bases, leaving 10 bases between them. CDR1 is MRHNA, CDR2 SNTAGT, per germline.

This clone was seen a single time. This chain uses TRBV7-8 with TRBJ1-6; D may be TRBD1 (5 bases). V was trimmed by 5 bases and J by 1 base, leaving 9 bases between them. CDR1 is SGHVS and CDR2 is FQNEAQ in the germline V gene. This CDR3 region has 15 residues. The CDR3 nucleotides are TGTGCCAGCAGCATCCAGGGTTCCTATAATTCACCCCTCCACTTT. Translating gives CASSIQGSYNSPLHF.

The rearrangement links TRBV21-1 to TRBJ2-5; the table gives TRBD2 as D, unverified against the DNA. TRBV21-1 is noted as a pseudogene. The CDR3 has 12 residues. CDR3 DNA sequence: TGTGCCAGCCAGGAGGGGGGGGAGACCCAGTACTTC. It specifies CASQEGGETQYF.

The CDR3 coding sequence is TGCAGCGGAGGGGGGTCGGGTTATGAAAAACTGTTTTTT. Its protein product is CSGGGSGYEKLFF. The rearrangement links TRBV29-1 to TRBJ1-4; perhaps TRBD1 as D (6 bases). The V end was cut by 7 bases, the J end by 6 bases, with 15 bases between. Germline V gene sequence: CDR1 SQVTM, CDR2 ANQGSEA. CDR3 length equals 13 residues.

V and J are TRBV19 and TRBJ2-7; D could derive from TRBD1 or TRBD2 (5 bases each). Germline V lookup: CDR1 LNHDA, CDR2 SQIVND (reference sequence). This CDR3 has 17 residues. The V and J ends lost 3 bases and 4 bases respectively, with 22 bases between them. The CDR3 here is CASSISINRGPIYEQYF. The CDR3 DNA reads as TGTGCCAGTAGTATTTCCATTAACCGGGGACCTATTTACGAGCAGTACTTC.

The rearrangement joins TRBV18 to TRBJ2-6; TRBD2 might be the D (6 bases). Trimming cost V 1 base and J 2 bases, with 12 bases left between them. The germline V gene has CDR1 KGHSH and CDR2 LQKENI. The CDR3 runs 17 residues. The CDR3 DNA reads as TGTGCCAGCTCACCACAGGCGGGACTTACTGGGGCCAACGTCCTGACTTTC. Encoded protein: CASSPQAGLTGANVLTF.

The chain has TRBV9 and TRBJ2-7; D is perhaps TRBD1 (6 bases). The germline V gene has CDR1 SGDLS and CDR2 YYNGEE. This CDR3 has 13 amino acids. V was cut by 4 bases and J by 2 bases, with 10 bases left in between. Here the CDR3 reads CASSRDTAYEQYF. The CDR3 DNA reads TGTGCCAGCAGCCGGGACACAGCCTACGAGCAGTACTTC.

This chain links TRBV5-1 with TRBJ1-1; TRBD1 agrees at 8 bases. The CDR3 totals 13 residues. Germline-derived CDR1 and CDR2 are SGHRS and YFSETQ. Trimming cost V 5 bases and J 6 bases; bases outside gene matches: 6. Written as DNA, the CDR3 is TGCGCCAGCAGTTTAGCAGGGGGCTCTGAAGCTTTCTTT. Residues: CASSLAGGSEAFF. Full variable domain (outside the CDR3, taken from reference TRBV5-1 and TRBJ1-1): KAGVTQTPRYLIKTRGQQVTLSCSPISGHRSVSWYQQTPGQGLQFLFEYFSETQRNKGNFPGRFSGRQFSNSRSEMNVSTLELGDSALYLCASSLAGGSEAFFGQGTRLTVV.

This chain links TRBV25-1 with TRBJ1-1; 8 bases match TRBD1. The trim removed 1 base at V and 10 bases at J, leaving 8 bases unmatched. In germline, CDR1 is MGHDK, CDR2 SYGVNS. The CDR3 runs 14 residues. The CDR3, as DNA: TGTGCCAGCAGTGAATTCGGACAGGGCGGGCGAGCTTTCTTT. Protein product: CASSEFGQGGRAFF. The variable domain in full, completed from reference TRBV25-1 and TRBJ1-1, reads EADIYQTPRYLVIGTGKKITLECSQTMGHDKMYWYQQDPGMELHLIHYSYGVNSTEKGDLSSESTVSRIRTEHFPLTLESARPSHTSQYLCASSEFGQGGRAFFGQGTRLTVV.